This note documents a single TCR beta chain sequence. The antigen is undetermined. Other nucleotide sequences in the sample specify the same CDR3. The source of the sample is a study of graft-versus-host responses after intestinal transplantation. Background on the study: Recipients underwent multivisceral, liver-intestinal, or isolated intestinal transplants. Study-wide points: Researchers found GvH clones in recipient marrow, and some showed up first in ileum or blood. The highest levels of circulating GvH clones went along with early declines in HvG clones after transplant. Some patients had graft-donor T cell macrochimerism, and their allografts showed high graft-versus-host to host-versus-graft clonal ratios.

CDR3 length: 18 amino acids. With 5 bases removed from V and 3 bases from J, the gap between germline ends came to 23 bases. Germline V lookup: CDR1 LNHNV, CDR2 YYDKDF (reference sequence). The assay was immunoSEQ multiplex PCR, and TCRdb's table has in-frame clones only and misses some. This table has more than 12,000 clones, 90% to 95% appearing once. This TCR was recovered from a human patient who received an intestinal transplant, so some T cells may come from the graft donor. This chain links TRBV15 with TRBJ2-1; no firm D call. The sequencing here drew on PBMCs, taken 9 days after transplant. CDR3 nucleotide sequence: TGTGCCACCAGCGGGGTAGGGTATGGGAAGGACCTCTACAATGAGCAGTTCTTC. Protein: CATSGVGYGKDLYNEQFF.